The TCR beta chain under discussion was sequenced for a study of cytomegalovirus exposure and HLA in healthy donors. Whole-study findings and limits: Across donors, sequencing depth was assumed by presence/absence analyses to be roughly uniform.

Amplification used 60 Vbeta primers and 13 Jbeta primers. TCRdb's copy holds only in-frame clones and misses some; the assay was immunoSEQ multiplex PCR. The sample carries around 150,000 clones, roughly 80% recorded once. This CDR3 contains 15 residues. Germline-derived CDR1 and CDR2 are MDHEN and SYDVKM. V was pared by 3 bases and J by 1 base, with 5 bases of the junction left unmatched. Remarks on this clone: The antigen is not known.

V and J are TRBV28 and TRBJ2-5; 7 bases agree with TRBD1. This receptor was taken from a man aged 35 to 55 in good health and CMV-seronegative. Sequencing was done on a sample of PBMCs. The CDR3 protein is CASSLSSGGQETQYF. The CDR3 DNA reads TGTGCCAGCAGTTTGAGCTCAGGGGGCCAAGAGACCCAGTACTTC.